This TCR beta chain was found in a study of blood T cell repertoires in COVID-19. Looking at the study overall: Italy, Spain and the United States were the sources of the convalescent and acute COVID-19 samples. Sources were T cells, B-cell-depleted T cells, or PBMCs; the material itself was cDNA or gDNA.

The CDR3 runs to 16 residues. Germline CDR1 reads LGHNA; CDR2 reads YNFKEQ. J was trimmed by 0 bases and V by 0 bases; bases with no gene match: 4. Original processing notes: Amplification of reference gene primers provided the estimated nucleated cell counts. Produced via immunoSEQ multiplex PCR; TCRdb's table is partial and in-frame only. From that table come the V and J calls and clone size; the DNA was used to work out D and trimming. The table records 65,000 to 95,000 clones, around nine tenths of them present only once. This chain joins TRBV4-2 and TRBJ2-7; 8 nucleotides agree with TRBD1. The material sequenced was peripheral blood. The TCR originated in a man aged 50 or older with active COVID-19. The CDR3 bases are TGTGCCAGCAGCCAAGAGGGGGACAGGAGCTCCTACGAGCAGTACTTC. This sequence encodes CASSQEGDRSSYEQYF.